This note documents a single T cell receptor beta chain sequence. These data are taken from a study of cytomegalovirus exposure and HLA in healthy donors. Germline V CDR1 and CDR2: GTSNPN, SVGIG (reference sequence). The ends were cut back, 1 base at V and 10 bases at J, with 18 bases in the middle. The CDR3 totals 14 residues. 13 Jbeta primers and 60 Vbeta primers were used for the PCR. Some clones are missing from TCRdb's copy, which holds only in-frame ones; the method was immunoSEQ multiplex PCR. The table shows approximately 150,000 clones, with around 60% occurring only once. The TCR comes from a woman in her fifties or sixties in good health and CMV-seropositive. The V call is TRBV30, the J call TRBJ2-3; TRBD2 is a possible D gene (6 bases). The sample was PBMCs. CDR3 bases: TGTGCCTGGAGTGCCGGGAGAGGAGGAGGCCCGCAGTATTTT. This encodes CAWSAGRGGGPQYF. Variable domain in full (rest from reference TRBV30 and TRBJ2-3): SQTIHQWPATLVQPVGSPLSLECTVEGTSNPNLYWYRQAAGRGLQLLFYSVGIGQISSEVPQNLSASRPQDRQFILSSKKLLLSDSGFYLCAWSAGRGGGPQYFGPGTRLTVL.